This T cell receptor (beta chain) was recovered during a study of CXCR3-negative and CXCR3-positive naive CD8 T cells. Germline V lookup: CDR1 MGHDK, CDR2 SYGVNS. This CDR3 has 13 amino acids. UMI-tagged TRB cDNA libraries were built via 5' RACE. TCRdb re-analyzed the 5' RACE reads; it lists each CDR3 protein once, without DNA. The sample shows about 6,700 distinct CDR3 sequences, and around 0.99% sits with its ten largest clones. The TCR originated in a human donor in good health. Some clones in this sample may be carry-over from other donors' samples. The chain uses TRBV25-1 and TRBJ2-1. The sequencing input was naive CXCR3- CD8+ T cells from blood. The subset: CD45RO-CCR7+CD27+CD95- naive CD8+ T cells lacking CXCR3 (TNR3-). The CDR3 protein is CASSEGRNNEQFF.